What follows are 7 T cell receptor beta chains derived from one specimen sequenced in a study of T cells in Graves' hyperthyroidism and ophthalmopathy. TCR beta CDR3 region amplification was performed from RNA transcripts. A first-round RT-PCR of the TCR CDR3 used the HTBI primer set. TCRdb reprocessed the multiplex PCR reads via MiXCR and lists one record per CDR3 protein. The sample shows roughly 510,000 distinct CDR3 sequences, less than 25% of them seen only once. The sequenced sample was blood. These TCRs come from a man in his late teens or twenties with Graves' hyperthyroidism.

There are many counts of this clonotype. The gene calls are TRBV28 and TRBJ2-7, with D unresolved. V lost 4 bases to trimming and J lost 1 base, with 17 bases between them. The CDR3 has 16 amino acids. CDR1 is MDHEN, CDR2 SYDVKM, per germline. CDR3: CASSSSDPTPSYEQYF. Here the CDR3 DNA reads TGTGCCAGCAGTTCCTCAGATCCAACCCCATCCTACGAGCAGTACTTC.

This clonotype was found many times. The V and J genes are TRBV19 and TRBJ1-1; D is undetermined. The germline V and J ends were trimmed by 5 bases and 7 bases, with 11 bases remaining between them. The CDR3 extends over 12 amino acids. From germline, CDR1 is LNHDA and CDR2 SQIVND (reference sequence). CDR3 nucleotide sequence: TGTGCCAGTAGTGCCGGGCCCTTTGAAGCTTTCTTT. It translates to CASSAGPFEAFF.

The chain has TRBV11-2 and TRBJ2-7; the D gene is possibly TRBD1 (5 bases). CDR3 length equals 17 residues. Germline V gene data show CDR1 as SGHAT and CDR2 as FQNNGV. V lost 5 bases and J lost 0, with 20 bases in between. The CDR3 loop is CASSAEGAGIISYEQYF. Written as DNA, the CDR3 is TGTGCCAGCAGCGCGGAAGGGGCCGGCATCATCTCCTACGAGCAGTACTTC.

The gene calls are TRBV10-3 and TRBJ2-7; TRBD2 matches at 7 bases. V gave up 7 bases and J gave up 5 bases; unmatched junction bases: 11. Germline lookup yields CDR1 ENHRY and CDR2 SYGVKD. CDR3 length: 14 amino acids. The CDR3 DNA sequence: TGTGCCATCAAACCGAGCGATGGGGGGGACGAGCAGTACTTC. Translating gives CAIKPSDGGDEQYF.

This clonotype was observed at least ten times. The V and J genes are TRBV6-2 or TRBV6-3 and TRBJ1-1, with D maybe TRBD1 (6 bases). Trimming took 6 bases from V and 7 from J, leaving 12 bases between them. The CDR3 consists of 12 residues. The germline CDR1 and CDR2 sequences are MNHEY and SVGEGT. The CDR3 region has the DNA TGTGCCAGCAGCACAGGGCGGATTGAAGCTTTCTTT. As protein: CASSTGRIEAFF.

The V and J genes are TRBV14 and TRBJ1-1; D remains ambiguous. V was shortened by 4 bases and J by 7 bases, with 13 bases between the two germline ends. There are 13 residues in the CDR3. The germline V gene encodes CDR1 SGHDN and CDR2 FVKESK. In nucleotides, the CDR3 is TGTGCCAGCAGCCCCCCGGCCGTTCTTGAAGCTTTCTTT. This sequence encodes CASSPPAVLEAFF. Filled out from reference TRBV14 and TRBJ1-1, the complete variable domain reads EAGVTQFPSHSVIEKGQTVTLRCDPISGHDNLYWYRRVMGKEIKFLLHFVKESKQDESGMPNNRFLAERTGGTYSTLKVQPAELEDSGVYFCASSPPAVLEAFFGQGTRLTVV.

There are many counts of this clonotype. In nucleotides, the CDR3 is TGCAGCGGCGCATCTACTCCTTATGGCTACACCTTC. As protein: CSGASTPYGYTF. The chain combines TRBV29-1 with TRBJ1-2; D uncertain. The CDR3 is made up of 12 amino acids. V was trimmed by 7 bases and J by 5 bases, leaving 14 bases between them. The V gene's germline CDR1 is SQVTM and CDR2 ANQGSEA.